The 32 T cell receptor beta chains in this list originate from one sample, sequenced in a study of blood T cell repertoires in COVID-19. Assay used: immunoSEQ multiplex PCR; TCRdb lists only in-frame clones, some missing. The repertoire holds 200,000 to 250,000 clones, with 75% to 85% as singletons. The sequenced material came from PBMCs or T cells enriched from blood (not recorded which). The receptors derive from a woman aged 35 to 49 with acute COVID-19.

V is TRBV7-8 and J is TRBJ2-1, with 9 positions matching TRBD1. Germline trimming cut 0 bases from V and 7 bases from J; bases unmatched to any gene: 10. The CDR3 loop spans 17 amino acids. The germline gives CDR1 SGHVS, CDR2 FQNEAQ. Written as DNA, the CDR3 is TGTGCCAGCAGCTTAGCTGTTGGACAGGGGAGGGTGAATGAGCAGTTCTTC. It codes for CASSLAVGQGRVNEQFF.

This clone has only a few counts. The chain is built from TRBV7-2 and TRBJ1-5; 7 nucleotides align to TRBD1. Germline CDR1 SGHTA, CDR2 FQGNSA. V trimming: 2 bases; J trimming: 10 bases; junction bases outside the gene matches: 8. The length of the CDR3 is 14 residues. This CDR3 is CASSLLGRQGPQHF. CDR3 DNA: TGTGCCAGCAGCTTATTGGGCCGACAGGGACCCCAGCATTTT.

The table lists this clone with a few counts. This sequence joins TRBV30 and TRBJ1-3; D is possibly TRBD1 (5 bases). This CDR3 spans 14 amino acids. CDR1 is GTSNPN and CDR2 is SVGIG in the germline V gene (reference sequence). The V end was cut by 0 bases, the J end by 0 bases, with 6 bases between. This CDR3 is CAWSVGDSGNTIYF. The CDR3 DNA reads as TGTGCCTGGAGTGTAGGGGACTCTGGAAACACCATATATTTT. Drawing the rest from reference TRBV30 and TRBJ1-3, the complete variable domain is SQTIHQWPATLVQPVGSPLSLECTVEGTSNPNLYWYRQAAGRGLQLLFYSVGIGQISSEVPQNLSASRPQDRQFILSSKKLLLSDSGFYLCAWSVGDSGNTIYFGEGSWLTVV.

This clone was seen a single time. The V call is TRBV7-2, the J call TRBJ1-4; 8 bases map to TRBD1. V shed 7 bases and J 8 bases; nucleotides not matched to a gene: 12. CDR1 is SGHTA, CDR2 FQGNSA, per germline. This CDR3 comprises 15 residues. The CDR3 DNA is TGTGCCAGCACCCCTGACAGGGGAGGTTGGGAAAAACTGTTTTTT. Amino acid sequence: CASTPDRGGWEKLFF.

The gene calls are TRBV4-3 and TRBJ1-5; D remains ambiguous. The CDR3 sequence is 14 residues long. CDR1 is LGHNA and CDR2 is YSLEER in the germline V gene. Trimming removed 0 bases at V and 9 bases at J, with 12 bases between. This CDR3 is CASSQDISGRPQHF. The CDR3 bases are TGCGCCAGCAGCCAAGATATTTCCGGTCGGCCCCAGCATTTT.

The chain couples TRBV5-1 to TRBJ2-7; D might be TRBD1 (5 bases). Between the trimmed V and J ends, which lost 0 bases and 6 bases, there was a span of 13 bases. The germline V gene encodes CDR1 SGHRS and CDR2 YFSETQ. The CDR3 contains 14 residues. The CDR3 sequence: CASSLGAGSGEQYF. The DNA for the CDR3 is TGCGCCAGCAGCTTGGGGGCAGGGTCCGGCGAGCAGTACTTC.

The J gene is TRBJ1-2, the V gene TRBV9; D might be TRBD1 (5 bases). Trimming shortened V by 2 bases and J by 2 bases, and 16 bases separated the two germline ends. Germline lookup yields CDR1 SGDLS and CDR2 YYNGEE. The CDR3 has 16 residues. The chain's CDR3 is CASSVEIRAGNYGYTF. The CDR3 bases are TGTGCCAGCAGCGTCGAAATCAGGGCCGGGAACTATGGCTACACCTTC.

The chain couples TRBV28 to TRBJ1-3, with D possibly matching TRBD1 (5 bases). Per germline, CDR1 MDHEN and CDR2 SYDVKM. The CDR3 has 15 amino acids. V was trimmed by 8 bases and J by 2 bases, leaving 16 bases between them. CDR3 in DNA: TGTGCCAGCCGCTGGGGTGGGGCGGCTGGAAACACCATATATTTT. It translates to CASRWGGAAGNTIYF.

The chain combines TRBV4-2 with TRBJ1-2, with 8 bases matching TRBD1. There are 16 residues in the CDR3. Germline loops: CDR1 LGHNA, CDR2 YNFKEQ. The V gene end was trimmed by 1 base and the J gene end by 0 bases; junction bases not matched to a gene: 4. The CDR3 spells CASSQVRTGTNYGYTF. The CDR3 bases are TGTGCCAGCAGCCAAGTCCGGACAGGGACTAACTATGGCTACACCTTC.

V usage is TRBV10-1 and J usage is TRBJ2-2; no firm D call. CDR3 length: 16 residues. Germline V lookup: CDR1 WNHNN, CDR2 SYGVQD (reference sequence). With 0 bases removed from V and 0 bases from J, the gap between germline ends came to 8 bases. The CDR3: CASSESAAPNTGELFF. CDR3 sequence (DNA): TGCGCCAGCAGTGAGTCGGCAGCGCCGAACACCGGGGAGCTGTTTTTT.

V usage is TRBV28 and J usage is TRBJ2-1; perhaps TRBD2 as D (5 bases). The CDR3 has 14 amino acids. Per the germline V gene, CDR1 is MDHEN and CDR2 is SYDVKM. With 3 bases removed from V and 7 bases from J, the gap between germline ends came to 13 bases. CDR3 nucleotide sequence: TGTGCCAGCAGTTTCCCGCGGAGCGGAAATGAGCAGTTCTTC. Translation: CASSFPRSGNEQFF. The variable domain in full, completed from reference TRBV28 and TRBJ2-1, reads DVKVTQSSRYLVKRTGEKVFLECVQDMDHENMFWYRQDPGLGLRLIYFSYDVKMKEKGDIPEGYSVSREKKERFSLILESASTNQTSMYLCASSFPRSGNEQFFGPGTRLTVL.

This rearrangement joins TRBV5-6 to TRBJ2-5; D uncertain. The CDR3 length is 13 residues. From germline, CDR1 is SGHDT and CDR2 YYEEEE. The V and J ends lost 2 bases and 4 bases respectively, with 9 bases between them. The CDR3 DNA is TGTGCCAGCAGCTTCCCAGGTGCAGAGACCCAGTACTTC. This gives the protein CASSFPGAETQYF.

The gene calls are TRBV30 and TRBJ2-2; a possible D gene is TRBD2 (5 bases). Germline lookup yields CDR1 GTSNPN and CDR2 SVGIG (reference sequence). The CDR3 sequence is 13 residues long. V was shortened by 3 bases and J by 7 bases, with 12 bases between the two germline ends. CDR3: CAWRRLEGGELFF. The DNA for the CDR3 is TGTGCCTGGAGACGCCTTGAGGGCGGGGAGCTGTTTTTT. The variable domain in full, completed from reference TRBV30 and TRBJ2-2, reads SQTIHQWPATLVQPVGSPLSLECTVEGTSNPNLYWYRQAAGRGLQLLFYSVGIGQISSEVPQNLSASRPQDRQFILSSKKLLLSDSGFYLCAWRRLEGGELFFGEGSRLTVL.

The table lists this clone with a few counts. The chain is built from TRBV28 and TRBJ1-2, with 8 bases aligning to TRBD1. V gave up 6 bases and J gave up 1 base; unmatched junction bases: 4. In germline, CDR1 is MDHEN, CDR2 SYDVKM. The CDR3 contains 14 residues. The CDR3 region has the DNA TGTGCCAGCAGATCGACAGGGGATAACTATGGCTACACCTTC. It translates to CASRSTGDNYGYTF.

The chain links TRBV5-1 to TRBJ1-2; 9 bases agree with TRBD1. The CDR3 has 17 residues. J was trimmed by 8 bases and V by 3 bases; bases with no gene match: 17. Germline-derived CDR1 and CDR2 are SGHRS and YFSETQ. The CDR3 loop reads CASSYSGTGRSLGGYTF. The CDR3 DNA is TGCGCCAGCAGCTACTCCGGGACAGGGCGATCCTTAGGGGGCTACACCTTC.

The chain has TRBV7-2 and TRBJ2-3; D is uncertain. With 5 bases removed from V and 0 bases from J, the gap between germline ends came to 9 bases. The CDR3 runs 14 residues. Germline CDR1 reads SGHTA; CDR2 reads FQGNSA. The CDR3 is CASSLSPSTDTQYF. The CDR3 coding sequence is TGTGCCAGCAGCCTTAGCCCGAGCACAGATACGCAGTATTTT.

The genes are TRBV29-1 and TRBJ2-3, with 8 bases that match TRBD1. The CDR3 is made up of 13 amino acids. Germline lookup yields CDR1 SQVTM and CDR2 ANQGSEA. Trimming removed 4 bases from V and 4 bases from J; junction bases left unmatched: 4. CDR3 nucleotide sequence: TGCAGCGTTGCAGGGGGCAGCGCAGATACGCAGTATTTT. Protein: CSVAGGSADTQYF.

CDR3: CASSLDRDEQYF. The CDR3 coding sequence is TGTGCCAGCAGCTTAGATCGCGACGAGCAGTACTTC. The chain couples TRBV11-1 to TRBJ2-7; D unresolved. CDR3 length: 12 amino acids. V shed 1 base and J shed 5 bases, with 6 bases lying between them. Germline lookup yields CDR1 SGHAT and CDR2 FQDESV (reference sequence).

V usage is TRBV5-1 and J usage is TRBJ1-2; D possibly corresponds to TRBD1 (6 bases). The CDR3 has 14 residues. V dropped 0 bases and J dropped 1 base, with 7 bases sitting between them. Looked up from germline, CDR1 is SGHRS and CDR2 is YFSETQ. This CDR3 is CASSLEGGNYGYTF. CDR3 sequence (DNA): TGCGCCAGCAGCTTGGAAGGGGGTAACTATGGCTACACCTTC.

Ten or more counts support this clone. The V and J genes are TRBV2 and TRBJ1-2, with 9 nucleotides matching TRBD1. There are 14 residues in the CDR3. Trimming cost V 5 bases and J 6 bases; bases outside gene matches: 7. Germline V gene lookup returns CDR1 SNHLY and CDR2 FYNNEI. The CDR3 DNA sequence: TGTGCCAGCAGTCATGGACAGGGGAGTCATGGCTACACCTTC. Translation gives CASSHGQGSHGYTF.

DNA for the CDR3: TGTGCCAGCAGTACAAGGACTAGCGGAATTAGCACAGATACGCAGTATTTT. Amino acid sequence: CASSTRTSGISTDTQYF. The V gene is TRBV27, the J gene TRBJ2-3; 10 bases map to TRBD2. The CDR3 totals 17 residues. CDR1 and CDR2 (germline): MNHEY, SMNVEV (reference sequence). The junction had 8 bases not matched to a gene; V was cut back by 5 bases and J by 0 bases.

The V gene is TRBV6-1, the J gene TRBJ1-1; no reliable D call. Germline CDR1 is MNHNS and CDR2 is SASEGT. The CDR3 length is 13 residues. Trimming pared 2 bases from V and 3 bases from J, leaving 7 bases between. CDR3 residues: CASSEMTYTEAFF. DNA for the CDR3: TGTGCCAGCAGTGAAATGACTTACACTGAAGCTTTCTTT.

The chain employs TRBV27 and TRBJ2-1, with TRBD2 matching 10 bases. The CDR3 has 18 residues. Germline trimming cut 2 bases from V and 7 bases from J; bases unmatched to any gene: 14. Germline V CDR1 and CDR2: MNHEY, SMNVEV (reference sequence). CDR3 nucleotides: TGTGCCAGCAGTTTAGGCCCATTAGCGGGAGGTAGTAAGAATGAGCAGTTCTTC. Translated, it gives CASSLGPLAGGSKNEQFF.

CDR3 amino acids: CAISGSSGGNSGRGRGSYNEQFF. As DNA, the CDR3 is TGTGCCATCAGTGGGAGTTCTGGGGGGAATAGCGGGAGAGGTCGTGGCTCCTACAATGAGCAGTTCTTC. The chain couples TRBV10-3 to TRBJ2-1; 9 bases are a match to TRBD2. The germline V gene has CDR1 ENHRY and CDR2 SYGVKD. CDR3 size: 23 residues. V trimming: 4 bases; J trimming: 0 bases; junction bases outside the gene matches: 25.

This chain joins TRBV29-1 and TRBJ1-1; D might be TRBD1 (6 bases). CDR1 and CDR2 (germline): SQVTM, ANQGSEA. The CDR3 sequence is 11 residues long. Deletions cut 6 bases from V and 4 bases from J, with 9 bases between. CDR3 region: CSVSQGTEAFF. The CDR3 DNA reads TGCAGCGTGTCACAGGGCACTGAAGCTTTCTTT.

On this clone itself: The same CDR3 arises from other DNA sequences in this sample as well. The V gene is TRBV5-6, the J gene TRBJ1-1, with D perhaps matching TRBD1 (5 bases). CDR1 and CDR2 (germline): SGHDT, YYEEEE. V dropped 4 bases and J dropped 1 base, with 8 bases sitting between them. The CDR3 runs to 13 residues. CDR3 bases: TGTGCCAGCAGCAGACAGTGGAACACTGAAGCTTTCTTT. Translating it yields CASSRQWNTEAFF.

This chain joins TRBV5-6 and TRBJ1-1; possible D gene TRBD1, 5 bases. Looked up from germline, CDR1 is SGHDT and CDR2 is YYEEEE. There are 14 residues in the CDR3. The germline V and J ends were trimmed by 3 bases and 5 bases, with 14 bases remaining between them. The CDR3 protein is CASSYTTGRTEAFF. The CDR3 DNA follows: TGTGCCAGCAGCTACACCACAGGAAGGACTGAAGCTTTCTTT.

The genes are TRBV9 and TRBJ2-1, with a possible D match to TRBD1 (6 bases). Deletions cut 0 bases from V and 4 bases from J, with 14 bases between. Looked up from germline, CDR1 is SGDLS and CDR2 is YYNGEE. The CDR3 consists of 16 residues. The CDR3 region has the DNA TGTGCCAGCAGCGTAGGCCCGGGACAAGTATACAATGAGCAGTTCTTC. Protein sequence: CASSVGPGQVYNEQFF.

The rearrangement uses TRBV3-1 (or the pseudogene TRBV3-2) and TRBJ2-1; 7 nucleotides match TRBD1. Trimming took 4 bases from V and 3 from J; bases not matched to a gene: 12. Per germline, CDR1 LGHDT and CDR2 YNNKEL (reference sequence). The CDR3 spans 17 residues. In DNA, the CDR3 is TGTGCCAGCAGCCCTCCCGGGACAGAGTTCTACTACAATGAGCAGTTCTTC. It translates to CASSPPGTEFYYNEQFF.

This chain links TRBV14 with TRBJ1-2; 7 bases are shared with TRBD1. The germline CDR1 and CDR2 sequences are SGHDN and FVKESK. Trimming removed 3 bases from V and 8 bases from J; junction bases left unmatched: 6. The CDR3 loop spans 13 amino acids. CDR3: CASSQRQGLGYTF. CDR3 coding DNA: TGTGCCAGCAGCCAGAGACAGGGTTTAGGCTACACCTTC.

CDR3 coding DNA: TGTGCCAGCAGCAGGGACAGGGATCAGCCCCAGCATTTT. Translating it yields CASSRDRDQPQHF. The chain is built from TRBV7-6 and TRBJ1-5, with 9 nucleotides matching TRBD1. The CDR3 sequence is 13 residues long. With V trimmed by 5 bases and J by 5 bases, 1 base remained unmatched. Germline CDR1 reads SGHVS; CDR2 reads FNYEAQ.

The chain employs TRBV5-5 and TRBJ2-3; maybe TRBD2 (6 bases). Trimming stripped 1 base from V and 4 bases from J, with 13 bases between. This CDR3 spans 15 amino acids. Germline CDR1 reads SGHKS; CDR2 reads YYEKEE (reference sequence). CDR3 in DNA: TGTGCCAGCAGCTTGCGGGGGACCATTGCAGATACGCAGTATTTT. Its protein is CASSLRGTIADTQYF.